The rows below give T cell receptor beta chains drawn from one sample of a study of control samples from healthy donors and cancer patients. Clones were read by immunoSEQ multiplex PCR, and TCRdb kept only the in-frame ones, dropping some. Of under 70,000 clones listed, 75% to 90% are singletons. The sample consisted of PBMCs. Every receptor here comes from a man in his sixties with head and neck cancer. Each CDR3 is given with its conserved first and last residue. A D gene is named only where the DNA matches it firmly. Where a row states a size, it is once, few, many or the class of an expanded clone; other rows omit it.

V: TRBV7-9; J: TRBJ2-7; size: .; D: TRBD1; DNA: TGTGCCAGCAGCACGGACAGGGGATCCTACGAGCAGTACTTC; CDR3: CASSTDRGSYEQYF
V: TRBV19; J: TRBJ1-5; size: .; D: .; DNA: TGTGCCAGTAGTTCTTGGCGGTTCAATCAGCCCCAGCATTTT; CDR3: CASSSWRFNQPQHF
V: TRBV7-7; J: TRBJ2-2; size: few; D: .; DNA: TGTGCTAGCAGCTTCGGGGAGACCGGGGAGCTGTTTTTT; CDR3: CASSFGETGELFF
V: TRBV7-8; J: TRBJ2-2; size: .; D: TRBD2; DNA: TGTGCCAGCAGCTTGGTGTCTAGCGGCACCGGGGAGCTGTTTTTT; CDR3: CASSLVSSGTGELFF
V: TRBV7-9; J: TRBJ1-1; size: .; D: .; DNA: TGTGCCATCATCCGGATGAACACTGAAGCTTTCTTT; CDR3: CAIIRMNTEAFF
V: TRBV6-5; J: TRBJ1-4; size: .; D: .; DNA: TGTGCCAGCAGTTACTTATCCCAGGGAGGGGTTGAAAAACTGTTTTTT; CDR3: CASSYLSQGGVEKLFF
V: TRBV3-1/TRBV3-2; J: TRBJ2-1; size: .; D: TRBD2; DNA: TGTGCCAGCAGCCAAGGGCTAGCGGGCTCCTACAATGAGCAGTTCTTC; CDR3: CASSQGLAGSYNEQFF
V: TRBV27; J: TRBJ1-1; size: once; D: TRBD1; DNA: TGTGCCAGCAGTGGACAGGGGTTTGGCACTGAAGCTTTCTTT; CDR3: CASSGQGFGTEAFF
V: TRBV15; J: TRBJ1-4; size: once; D: .; DNA: TGTGCCACCAGCAGAGATTATGGGGGAAATGAAAAACTGTTTTTT; CDR3: CATSRDYGGNEKLFF
V: TRBV9; J: TRBJ2-3; size: .; D: TRBD1; DNA: TGTGCCAGCAGCATGTCCGGGACAGGGACCTCAGATACGCAGTATTTT; CDR3: CASSMSGTGTSDTQYF
V: TRBV6-5; J: TRBJ2-7; size: .; D: .; DNA: TGTGCCAGCAGTTACTCGGAGGGACCGTACGAGCAGTACTTC; CDR3: CASSYSEGPYEQYF
V: TRBV7-9; J: TRBJ1-2; size: .; D: TRBD1; DNA: TGTGCCAGCAGCTCCGACAGGGACCATGGCTACACCTTC; CDR3: CASSSDRDHGYTF
V: TRBV6-2/TRBV6-3; J: TRBJ1-5; size: .; D: .; DNA: TGTGCCAGCAGTTACTCGAAGCTTGAGTGGGGAGACAATCAGCCCCAGCATTTT; CDR3: CASSYSKLEWGDNQPQHF
V: TRBV27; J: TRBJ1-2; size: .; D: .; DNA: TGTGCCAGCAGTGATCCGGGGTCAGGGGACGGCTACACCTTC; CDR3: CASSDPGSGDGYTF
V: TRBV28; J: TRBJ2-2; size: .; D: .; DNA: TGTGCCAGCAGACAGTCGAACACCGGGGAGCTGTTTTTT; CDR3: CASRQSNTGELFF
V: TRBV11-1; J: TRBJ2-2; size: .; D: .; DNA: TGTGCCAGCAGCTTAGCGTCGTACACCGGGGAGCTGTTTTTT; CDR3: CASSLASYTGELFF
V: TRBV28; J: TRBJ1-2; size: .; D: .; DNA: TGTGCCAGCAGTTCCCTCTACGTGGGCTACACCTTC; CDR3: CASSSLYVGYTF
V: TRBV7-6; J: TRBJ2-7; size: .; D: .; DNA: TGTGCCAGCAGCTTAGGAGACGGAGCCTACGAGCAGTACTTC; CDR3: CASSLGDGAYEQYF
V: TRBV12-5; J: TRBJ2-3; size: .; D: TRBD2; DNA: TGTGCTAGTGGTCCCCGGACTAGCGGTAGCACAGATACGCAGTATTTT; CDR3: CASGPRTSGSTDTQYF
V: TRBV7-9; J: TRBJ1-4; size: .; D: TRBD1; DNA: TGTGCCAGCAGCTTGGGACAGGATAATGAAAAACTGTTTTTT; CDR3: CASSLGQDNEKLFF
V: TRBV25-1; J: TRBJ2-7; size: .; D: .; DNA: TGTGCCAGCAGTGAATGGGCAGGGCGCTACGAGCAGTACTTC; CDR3: CASSEWAGRYEQYF
V: TRBV19; J: TRBJ2-3; size: .; D: .; DNA: TGTGCCAGTAACCGATTGGGCACAGATACGCAGTATTTT; CDR3: CASNRLGTDTQYF
V: TRBV7-9; J: TRBJ2-5; size: .; D: .; DNA: TGTGCCAGCAGCTCGACTAATACGGAGGGGTTAACCCAGTACTTC; CDR3: CASSSTNTEGLTQYF
V: TRBV18; J: TRBJ1-2; size: .; D: TRBD1; DNA: TGTGCCAGCTCATCGGACAGGGGCGAGGCTAACTATGGCTACACCTTC; CDR3: CASSSDRGEANYGYTF
V: TRBV30; J: TRBJ2-5; size: .; D: .; DNA: TGTGCCTGGAGTGTACGTCTACAAGAGACCCAGTACTTC; CDR3: CAWSVRLQETQYF
V: TRBV28; J: TRBJ1-5; size: .; D: TRBD1; DNA: TGTGCCAGCAGTTTCCCCCGGGACAGGGGCAATCAGCCCCAGCATTTT; CDR3: CASSFPRDRGNQPQHF
V: TRBV30; J: TRBJ2-7; size: .; D: .; DNA: TGTGCCTGCCGGGCAGGGCCCCACGAGCAGTACTTC; CDR3: CACRAGPHEQYF
V: TRBV6-2/TRBV6-3; J: TRBJ2-1; size: few; D: TRBD2; DNA: TGTGCCAGCAGCCACCGTGCTATTACTAGCGGGAGGGCCATCAATGAGCAGTTCTTC; CDR3: CASSHRAITSGRAINEQFF
V: TRBV7-2; J: TRBJ2-7; size: .; D: .; DNA: TGTGCCAGCAGCTTAACCTGGAACCGGAACGAGCAGTACTTC; CDR3: CASSLTWNRNEQYF
V: TRBV7-9; J: TRBJ2-7; size: .; D: TRBD1; DNA: TGTGCCAGCAGCCCTATTGGACAGGGCGACTACGAGCAGTACTTC; CDR3: CASSPIGQGDYEQYF
V: TRBV19; J: TRBJ1-1; size: .; D: .; DNA: TGTGCCAGTAGTAACAACCCGGGACTTAAGGCTGCGGCGCAAGAAGCTTTCTTT; CDR3: CASSNNPGLKAAAQEAFF
V: TRBV4-3; J: TRBJ2-5; size: .; D: TRBD1; DNA: TGCGCCAGCAGCCAAATACAGGGGGTCGGGGAGACCCAGTACTTC; CDR3: CASSQIQGVGETQYF
V: TRBV6-2/TRBV6-3; J: TRBJ2-7; size: .; D: TRBD1; DNA: TGTGCCAGCAGTTCCCCCTCAGGGGGCCACTACGAGCAGTACTTC; CDR3: CASSSPSGGHYEQYF
V: TRBV5-1; J: TRBJ2-7; size: .; D: .; DNA: TGCGCCAGCAGCTTGGGACAGGTAAGCTACGAGCAGTACTTC; CDR3: CASSLGQVSYEQYF
V: TRBV2; J: TRBJ1-4; size: once; D: .; DNA: TGTGCCAGCACCCTTACGAGACAGACCAATGAAAAACTGTTTTTT; CDR3: CASTLTRQTNEKLFF
V: TRBV6-2/TRBV6-3; J: TRBJ1-5; size: .; D: .; DNA: TGTGCCAGCAGCAACCCTAATCAGCCCCAGCATTTT; CDR3: CASSNPNQPQHF
V: TRBV9; J: TRBJ1-1; size: few; D: .; DNA: TGTGCCAGCAGCACCTCTACAGGGACTGAAGCTTTCTTT; CDR3: CASSTSTGTEAFF
V: TRBV5-4; J: TRBJ1-2; size: few; D: TRBD1; DNA: TGTGCCAGCAGCTTGTACCACACAGGGGGCGCGTTTGGCTACACCTTC; CDR3: CASSLYHTGGAFGYTF
V: TRBV10-3; J: TRBJ2-3; size: .; D: TRBD2; DNA: TGTGCCATCAGTGAGTCCAATAGCGGGATCGGGACAGATACGCAGTATTTT; CDR3: CAISESNSGIGTDTQYF
V: TRBV2; J: TRBJ2-1; size: .; D: .; DNA: TGTGCCAGCAGTGAAGGCAGGGGTCTGTTCTTC; CDR3: CASSEGRGLFF
V: TRBV3-1/TRBV3-2; J: TRBJ2-7; size: .; D: .; DNA: TGTGCCAGCAGCCAAGATCGGACACATACCTACGAGCAGTACTTC; CDR3: CASSQDRTHTYEQYF
V: TRBV18; J: TRBJ1-2; size: .; D: TRBD1; DNA: TGTGCCAGCTCACCAATTACAGGGGTCGCGGGTGGCTACACCTTC; CDR3: CASSPITGVAGGYTF